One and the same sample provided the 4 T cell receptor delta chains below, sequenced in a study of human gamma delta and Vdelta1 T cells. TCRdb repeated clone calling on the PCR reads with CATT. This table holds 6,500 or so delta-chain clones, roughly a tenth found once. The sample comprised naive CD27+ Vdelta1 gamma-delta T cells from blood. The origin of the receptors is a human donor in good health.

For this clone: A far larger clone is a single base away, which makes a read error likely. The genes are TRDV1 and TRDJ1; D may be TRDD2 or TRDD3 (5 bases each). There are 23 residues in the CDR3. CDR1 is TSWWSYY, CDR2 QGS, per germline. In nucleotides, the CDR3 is TGTGCTCTTGGGGAACGATCCGACCCTACGCCTAATGGGGACAGGCGGTACACCGATAGACTCATCTTT. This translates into CALGERSDPTPNGDRRYTDRLIF.

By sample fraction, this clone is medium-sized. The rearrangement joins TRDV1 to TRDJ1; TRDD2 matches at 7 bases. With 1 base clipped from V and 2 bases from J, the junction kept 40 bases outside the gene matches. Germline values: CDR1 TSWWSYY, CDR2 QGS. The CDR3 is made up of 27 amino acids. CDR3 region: CALGEPFSLLSYPTIIPSYTGTDKLIF. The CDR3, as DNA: TGTGCTCTTGGGGAACCCTTTAGCCTGCTTTCCTACCCTACCATAATCCCTTCATACACGGGGACCGATAAACTCATCTTT.

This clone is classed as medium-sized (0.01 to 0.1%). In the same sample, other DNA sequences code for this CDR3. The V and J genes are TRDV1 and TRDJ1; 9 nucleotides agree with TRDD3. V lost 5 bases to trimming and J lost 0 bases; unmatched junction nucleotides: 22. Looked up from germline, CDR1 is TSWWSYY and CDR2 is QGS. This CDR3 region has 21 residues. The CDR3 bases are TGTGCTCTTGGGTCCCCCCCCCGTACTGGGGGACCCGGCACGTACACCGATAAACTCATCTTT. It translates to CALGSPPRTGGPGTYTDKLIF.

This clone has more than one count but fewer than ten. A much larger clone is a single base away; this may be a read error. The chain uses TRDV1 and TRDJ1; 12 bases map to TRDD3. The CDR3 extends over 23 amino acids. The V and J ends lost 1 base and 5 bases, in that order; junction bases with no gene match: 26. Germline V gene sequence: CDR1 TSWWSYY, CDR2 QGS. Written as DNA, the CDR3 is TGTGCTCTTGGGGAACGCCCTCCGTACTGTCCCTTTACTGGGGGATACCGGGCTGATAAACTCATCTTT. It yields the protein CALGERPPYCPFTGGYRADKLIF.